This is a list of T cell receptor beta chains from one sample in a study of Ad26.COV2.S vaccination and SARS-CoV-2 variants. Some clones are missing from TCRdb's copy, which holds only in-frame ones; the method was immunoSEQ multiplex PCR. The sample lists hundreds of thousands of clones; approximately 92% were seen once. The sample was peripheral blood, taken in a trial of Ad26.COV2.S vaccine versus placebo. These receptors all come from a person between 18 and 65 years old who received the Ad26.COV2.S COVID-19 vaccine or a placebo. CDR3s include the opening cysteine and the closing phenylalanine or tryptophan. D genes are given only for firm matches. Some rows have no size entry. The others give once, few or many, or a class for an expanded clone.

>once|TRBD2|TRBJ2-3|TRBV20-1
CSASGVGGRAADTQYF
TGCAGTGCTAGTGGCGTAGGCGGGAGGGCCGCAGATACGCAGTATTTT
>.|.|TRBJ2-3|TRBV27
CASSLGFKDTQYF
TGTGCCAGCAGTTTAGGGTTTAAAGATACGCAGTATTTT
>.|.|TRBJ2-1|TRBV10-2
CASTAVSAGNEQFF
TGCGCCAGTACAGCGGTTTCAGCAGGCAATGAGCAGTTCTTC
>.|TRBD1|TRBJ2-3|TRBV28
CASSLWVERQGVDNTQYF
TGTGCCAGCAGTTTATGGGTGGAGCGACAGGGAGTCGATAATACGCAGTATTTT
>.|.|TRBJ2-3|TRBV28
CASSLRLGRDTQYF
TGTGCCAGCAGTTTAAGGTTAGGCAGAGATACGCAGTATTTT
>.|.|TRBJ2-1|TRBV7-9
CASSLRLQGEQFF
TGTGCCAGCAGCTTGCGGCTCCAGGGTGAGCAGTTCTTC
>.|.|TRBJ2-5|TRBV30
CAWSVRGTVQETQYF
TGTGCCTGGAGTGTTCGGGGGACAGTACAAGAGACCCAGTACTTC
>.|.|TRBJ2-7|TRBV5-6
CASSLARDMGNEQYF
TGTGCCAGCAGCTTGGCTAGGGACATGGGAAACGAGCAGTACTTC
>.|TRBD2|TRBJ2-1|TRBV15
CATSKVAGPYNEQFF
TGTGCCACCAGCAAGGTAGCGGGCCCGTACAATGAGCAGTTCTTC
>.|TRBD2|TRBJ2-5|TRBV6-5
CASSYPSGRGQETQYF
TGTGCCAGCAGTTACCCCAGCGGGAGGGGGCAAGAGACCCAGTACTTC
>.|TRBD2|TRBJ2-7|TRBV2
CASRLLAGGLYEQYF
TGTGCCAGCAGGCTACTAGCGGGAGGGCTGTACGAGCAGTACTTC
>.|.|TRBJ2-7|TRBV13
CASSFGDGTPYEQYF
TGTGCCAGCAGCTTTGGTGACGGGACCCCCTACGAGCAGTACTTC
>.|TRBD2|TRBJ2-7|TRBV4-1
CASSQPRTSGIKYEQYF
TGCGCCAGCAGCCAACCGCGGACTAGCGGGATAAAGTACGAGCAGTACTTC
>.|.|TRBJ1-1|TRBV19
CASSLKGDPWNTEAFF
TGTGCCAGTAGTCTAAAGGGGGACCCTTGGAACACTGAAGCTTTCTTT
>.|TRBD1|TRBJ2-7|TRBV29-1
CSAGTGSYEQYF
TGCAGCGCAGGGACAGGCTCCTACGAGCAGTACTTC
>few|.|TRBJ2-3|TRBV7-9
CASSTGSSTDTQYF
TGTGCCAGCAGCACTGGGAGTAGCACAGATACGCAGTATTTT
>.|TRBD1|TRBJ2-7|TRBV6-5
CASSYSTGGLREQYF
TGTGCCAGCAGTTACTCTACAGGGGGCCTGCGCGAGCAGTACTTC
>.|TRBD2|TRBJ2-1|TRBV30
CAWSYRGRFGNEQFF
TGTGCCTGGAGTTATCGCGGGAGGTTCGGAAATGAGCAGTTCTTC
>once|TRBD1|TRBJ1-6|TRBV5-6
CASSLGGGRYNSPLHF
TGTGCCAGCAGCTTGGGAGGGGGCCGGTATAATTCACCCCTCCACTTT
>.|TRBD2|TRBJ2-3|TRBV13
CASSPTSVLTDTQYF
TGTGCCAGCAGCCCGACTAGCGTCCTCACAGATACGCAGTATTTT
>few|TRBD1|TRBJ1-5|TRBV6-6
CASSYSRGSNQPQHF
TGTGCCAGCAGTTACTCCAGGGGGAGTAATCAGCCCCAGCATTTT
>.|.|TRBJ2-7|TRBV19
CASSTTLQGEQYF
TGTGCCAGTAGTACCACACTCCAGGGGGAGCAGTACTTC
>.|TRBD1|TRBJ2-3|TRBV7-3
CASSMTGVVTDTQYF
TGTGCCAGCAGCATGACAGGGGTAGTAACAGATACGCAGTATTTT
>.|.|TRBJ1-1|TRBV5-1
CASSIQGYTAEAFF
TGCGCCAGCAGCATACAGGGCTACACTGCTGAAGCTTTCTTT
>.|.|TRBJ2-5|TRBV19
CASTGGEETQYF
TGTGCCAGTACAGGAGGAGAAGAGACCCAGTACTTC
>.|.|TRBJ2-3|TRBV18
CASSPPGEDTQYF
TGTGCCAGCTCACCACCAGGTGAAGATACGCAGTATTTT
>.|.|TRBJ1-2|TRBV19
CASIDSNYGYTF
TGTGCCAGTATCGACAGTAACTATGGCTACACCTTC
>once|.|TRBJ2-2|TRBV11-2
CASSPQTSGELFF
TGTGCCAGCAGCCCACAGACTAGCGGGGAGCTGTTTTTT
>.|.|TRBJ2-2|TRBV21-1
CASSKALSQASGTAHTGELFF
TGTGCCAGCAGCAAAGCACTATCTCAGGCTAGCGGGACGGCGCACACCGGGGAGCTGTTTTTT
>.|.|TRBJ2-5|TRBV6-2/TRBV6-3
CASSKHRETQYF
TGTGCCAGCAGTAAGCATAGAGAGACCCAGTACTTC
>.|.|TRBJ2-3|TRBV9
CASSPFGSADTQYF
TGTGCCAGCAGCCCCTTCGGTTCCGCAGATACGCAGTATTTT
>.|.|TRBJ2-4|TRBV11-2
CASSFLVGPLYF
TGTGCCAGCAGCTTTCTAGTGGGCCCTTTGTACTTC
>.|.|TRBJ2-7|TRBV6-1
CASSDLVGDYEQYF
TGTGCCAGCAGTGATCTGGTCGGAGACTACGAGCAGTACTTC
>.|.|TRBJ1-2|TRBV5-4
CASSLGLRDGLWGYTF
TGTGCCAGCAGCTTGGGTCTAAGGGATGGGCTGTGGGGCTACACCTTC
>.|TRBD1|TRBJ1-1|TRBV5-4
CASSSRQGNTEAFF
TGTGCCAGCAGCTCCCGACAGGGGAACACTGAAGCTTTCTTT
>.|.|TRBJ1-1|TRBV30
CAWSLMVNTEAFF
TGTGCCTGGAGTTTGATGGTAAACACTGAAGCTTTCTTT
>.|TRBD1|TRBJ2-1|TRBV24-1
CATSDLNSGTGINEQFF
TGTGCCACCAGTGATTTGAACTCCGGGACAGGGATCAATGAGCAGTTCTTC
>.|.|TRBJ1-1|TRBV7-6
CASSLQVNTEAFF
TGTGCCAGCAGCCTACAGGTTAACACTGAAGCTTTCTTT
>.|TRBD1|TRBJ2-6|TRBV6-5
CASRDRGAGANVLTF
TGTGCCAGCAGAGACAGGGGGGCCGGGGCCAACGTCCTGACTTTC
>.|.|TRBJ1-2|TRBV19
CASSIYFSGDHNYGYTF
TGTGCCAGTAGTATATATTTTTCAGGGGATCATAACTATGGCTACACCTTC
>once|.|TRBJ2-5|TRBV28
CASSYSGRTAQETQYF
TGTGCCAGCAGCTATTCAGGGAGGACAGCCCAAGAGACCCAGTACTTC
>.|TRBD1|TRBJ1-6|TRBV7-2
CASRSGTANSPLHF
TGTGCCAGCAGATCCGGGACAGCAAATTCACCCCTCCACTTT
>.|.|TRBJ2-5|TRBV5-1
CASSSGTVETQYF
TGCGCCAGCAGCTCCGGGACGGTGGAGACCCAGTACTTC
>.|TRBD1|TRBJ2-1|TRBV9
CASSVGQGATYNEQFF
TGTGCCAGCAGCGTAGGCCAGGGGGCAACCTACAATGAGCAGTTCTTC
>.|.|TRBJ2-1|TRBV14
CASSRNTYNEQFF
TGTGCCAGCAGCCGAAACACTTACAATGAGCAGTTCTTC